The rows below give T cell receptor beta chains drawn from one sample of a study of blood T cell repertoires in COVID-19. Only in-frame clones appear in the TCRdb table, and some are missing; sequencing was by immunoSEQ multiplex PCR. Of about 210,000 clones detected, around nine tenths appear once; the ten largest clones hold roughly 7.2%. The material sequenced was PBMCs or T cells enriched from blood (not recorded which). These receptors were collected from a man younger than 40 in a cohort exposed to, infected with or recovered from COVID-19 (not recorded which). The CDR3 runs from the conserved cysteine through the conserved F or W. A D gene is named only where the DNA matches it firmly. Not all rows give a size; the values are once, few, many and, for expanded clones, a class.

CDR3 protein: CASSPLHPGRDRGFNEQFF; CDR3 DNA: TGTGCCAGTAGTCCGTTACATCCCGGCAGGGACAGGGGGTTCAATGAGCAGTTCTTC; V gene: TRBV19; D gene: TRBD1; J gene: TRBJ2-1; CDR3 length: 19; clone size: -
CDR3 protein: CASSPSRGTEAFF; CDR3 DNA: TGTGCCAGCTCACCTTCCAGGGGCACTGAAGCTTTCTTT; V gene: TRBV18; D gene: -; J gene: TRBJ1-1; CDR3 length: 13; clone size: -
CDR3 protein: CASSQPPSAGPQFF; CDR3 DNA: TGTGCCAGCTCACAGCCACCATCAGCGGGCCCGCAGTTCTTC; V gene: TRBV18; D gene: -; J gene: TRBJ2-1; CDR3 length: 14; clone size: -
CDR3 protein: CASSFQGAGGYTF; CDR3 DNA: TGTGCCAGCAGCTTCCAGGGGGCGGGCGGCTACACCTTC; V gene: TRBV7-2; D gene: TRBD1; J gene: TRBJ1-2; CDR3 length: 13; clone size: -
CDR3 protein: CASSVHAGRETQYF; CDR3 DNA: TGTGCCAGTAGTGTTCACGCAGGGCGGGAGACCCAGTACTTC; V gene: TRBV19; D gene: -; J gene: TRBJ2-5; CDR3 length: 14; clone size: -
CDR3 protein: CASSDLGYTF; CDR3 DNA: TGTGCCAGCAGTGATCTTGGCTACACCTTC; V gene: TRBV25-1; D gene: -; J gene: TRBJ1-2; CDR3 length: 10; clone size: -
CDR3 protein: CASSLVANEKLFF; CDR3 DNA: TGTGCCAGCAGTTTAGTGGCTAATGAAAAACTGTTTTTT; V gene: TRBV6-5; D gene: -; J gene: TRBJ1-4; CDR3 length: 13; clone size: -
CDR3 protein: CASTGATPHPGNTIYF; CDR3 DNA: TGTGCCAGCACGGGAGCCACCCCGCACCCTGGAAACACCATATATTTT; V gene: TRBV7-2; D gene: -; J gene: TRBJ1-3; CDR3 length: 16; clone size: -
CDR3 protein: CASSLIGTGKETQYF; CDR3 DNA: TGTGCCAGCAGTTTAATAGGGACAGGGAAAGAGACCCAGTACTTC; V gene: TRBV27; D gene: TRBD1; J gene: TRBJ2-5; CDR3 length: 15; clone size: few
CDR3 protein: CASSLDLGARYEQYF; CDR3 DNA: TGCGCCAGCAGCTTGGATCTAGGGGCCAGGTACGAGCAGTACTTC; V gene: TRBV5-1; D gene: -; J gene: TRBJ2-7; CDR3 length: 15; clone size: -
CDR3 protein: CASSQDVATKNIQYF; CDR3 DNA: TGCGCCAGCAGCCAAGATGTTGCGACAAAAAACATTCAGTACTTC; V gene: TRBV4-3; D gene: -; J gene: TRBJ2-4; CDR3 length: 15; clone size: -
CDR3 protein: CASTLTSGSTDTQYF; CDR3 DNA: TGTGCCAGCACCTTGACTAGCGGTAGCACAGATACGCAGTATTTT; V gene: TRBV6-5; D gene: TRBD2; J gene: TRBJ2-3; CDR3 length: 15; clone size: -
CDR3 protein: CASSGRLAGVDTQYF; CDR3 DNA: TGTGCCAGCAGCGGAAGACTAGCGGGAGTGGATACGCAGTATTTT; V gene: TRBV27; D gene: TRBD2; J gene: TRBJ2-3; CDR3 length: 15; clone size: -
CDR3 protein: CASSEGQGLNQPQHF; CDR3 DNA: TGCGCCAGCAGCGAGGGACAGGGGCTAAATCAGCCCCAGCATTTT; V gene: TRBV5-1; D gene: TRBD1; J gene: TRBJ1-5; CDR3 length: 15; clone size: -
CDR3 protein: CSVESDGRARSYNEQFF; CDR3 DNA: TGCAGCGTTGAATCGGACGGGAGGGCCCGCTCCTACAATGAGCAGTTCTTC; V gene: TRBV29-1; D gene: TRBD2; J gene: TRBJ2-1; CDR3 length: 17; clone size: -
CDR3 protein: CSALRTALAASYNEQFF; CDR3 DNA: TGCAGCGCCCTACGAACCGCACTAGCGGCCTCCTACAATGAGCAGTTCTTC; V gene: TRBV29-1; D gene: TRBD2; J gene: TRBJ2-1; CDR3 length: 17; clone size: -
CDR3 protein: CASRGGQASGNTIYF; CDR3 DNA: TGTGCCAGCAGGGGGGGACAGGCCTCTGGAAACACCATATATTTT; V gene: TRBV2; D gene: TRBD1; J gene: TRBJ1-3; CDR3 length: 15; clone size: once
CDR3 protein: CASTQGTSGSDTQYF; CDR3 DNA: TGTGCCAGCACTCAGGGGACTAGCGGGAGTGATACGCAGTATTTT; V gene: TRBV7-3; D gene: TRBD2; J gene: TRBJ2-3; CDR3 length: 15; clone size: -
CDR3 protein: CASSPGLAGVYEQYF; CDR3 DNA: TGTGCCAGCAGTCCGGGACTAGCGGGAGTTTACGAGCAGTACTTC; V gene: TRBV25-1; D gene: TRBD2; J gene: TRBJ2-7; CDR3 length: 15; clone size: -
CDR3 protein: CASSPGQGTRSGANVLTF; CDR3 DNA: TGTGCCAGCAGCCCGGGACAGGGTACAAGGTCTGGGGCCAACGTCCTGACTTTC; V gene: TRBV6-2/TRBV6-3; D gene: TRBD1; J gene: TRBJ2-6; CDR3 length: 18; clone size: -
CDR3 protein: CASSVAAGAQETQYF; CDR3 DNA: TGTGCCAGCAGCGTAGCAGCAGGGGCCCAAGAGACCCAGTACTTC; V gene: TRBV9; D gene: -; J gene: TRBJ2-5; CDR3 length: 15; clone size: -
CDR3 protein: CSVGQGWEKLFF; CDR3 DNA: TGCAGCGTTGGACAGGGCTGGGAAAAACTGTTTTTT; V gene: TRBV29-1; D gene: TRBD1; J gene: TRBJ1-4; CDR3 length: 12; clone size: -
CDR3 protein: CASWLLAGELGEQYF; CDR3 DNA: TGTGCCAGCTGGCTCCTAGCGGGAGAACTAGGTGAGCAGTACTTC; V gene: TRBV3-1/TRBV3-2; D gene: TRBD2; J gene: TRBJ2-7; CDR3 length: 15; clone size: few
CDR3 protein: CASSFRGPRERSPLHF; CDR3 DNA: TGTGCCAGCAGTTTTAGGGGGCCCCGGGAGAGGTCACCCCTCCACTTT; V gene: TRBV27; D gene: TRBD1; J gene: TRBJ1-6; CDR3 length: 16; clone size: -
CDR3 protein: CASSLPGGLAKNIQYF; CDR3 DNA: TGTGCCAGCAGCCTGCCCGGGGGGCTAGCCAAAAACATTCAGTACTTC; V gene: TRBV6-2/TRBV6-3; D gene: -; J gene: TRBJ2-4; CDR3 length: 16; clone size: -
CDR3 protein: CASSSRARGRGPYNEQFF; CDR3 DNA: TGTGCCAGCAGCTCAAGGGCCCGGGGCAGGGGGCCCTACAATGAGCAGTTCTTC; V gene: TRBV7-2; D gene: TRBD1; J gene: TRBJ2-1; CDR3 length: 18; clone size: -
CDR3 protein: CASSLFPSGPDNEQFF; CDR3 DNA: TGCGCCAGCAGCTTGTTTCCTAGCGGGCCCGACAATGAGCAGTTCTTC; V gene: TRBV5-1; D gene: TRBD2; J gene: TRBJ2-1; CDR3 length: 16; clone size: few
CDR3 protein: CASSLLFSVNYGYTF; CDR3 DNA: TGTGCCAGCAGCTTATTGTTCAGCGTTAACTATGGCTACACCTTC; V gene: TRBV7-3; D gene: -; J gene: TRBJ1-2; CDR3 length: 15; clone size: -
CDR3 protein: CASSFLGQSLRGYTF; CDR3 DNA: TGTGCCAGCAGTTTTTTGGGGCAGTCCCTAAGGGGCTACACCTTC; V gene: TRBV27; D gene: -; J gene: TRBJ1-2; CDR3 length: 15; clone size: -
CDR3 protein: CASSFPGQPYHEQYF; CDR3 DNA: TGTGCCAGCAGCTTCCCAGGACAGCCCTATCACGAGCAGTACTTC; V gene: TRBV7-9; D gene: -; J gene: TRBJ2-7; CDR3 length: 15; clone size: -
CDR3 protein: CASSLDRLAGAGETQYF; CDR3 DNA: TGTGCCAGCAGCTTAGATCGTCTAGCGGGAGCAGGAGAGACCCAGTACTTC; V gene: TRBV7-2; D gene: TRBD2; J gene: TRBJ2-5; CDR3 length: 17; clone size: once
CDR3 protein: CASSQPIAGEGTYNEQFF; CDR3 DNA: TGTGCCAGCAGTCAACCCATAGCGGGAGAAGGGACCTACAATGAGCAGTTCTTC; V gene: TRBV28; D gene: TRBD2; J gene: TRBJ2-1; CDR3 length: 18; clone size: -
CDR3 protein: CASSPLELNEQFF; CDR3 DNA: TGTGCCAGCAGTCCACTAGAATTGAATGAGCAGTTCTTC; V gene: TRBV27; D gene: -; J gene: TRBJ2-1; CDR3 length: 13; clone size: -
CDR3 protein: CASSLPGQLREQYF; CDR3 DNA: TGTGCCAGCAGTTTACCGGGACAACTCCGCGAGCAGTACTTC; V gene: TRBV28; D gene: -; J gene: TRBJ2-7; CDR3 length: 14; clone size: once
CDR3 protein: CASSTPLRRGRVSYNEQFF; CDR3 DNA: TGTGCCAGCAGCACACCCTTGAGACGCGGGAGAGTCTCCTACAATGAGCAGTTCTTC; V gene: TRBV7-8; D gene: TRBD2; J gene: TRBJ2-1; CDR3 length: 19; clone size: -
CDR3 protein: CASSIQGSRNQPQHF; CDR3 DNA: TGTGCCAGTAGTATACAGGGGTCTCGCAATCAGCCCCAGCATTTT; V gene: TRBV19; D gene: -; J gene: TRBJ1-5; CDR3 length: 15; clone size: -
CDR3 protein: CASRDRLTGELFF; CDR3 DNA: TGTGCCAGCAGGGACAGACTCACCGGGGAGCTGTTTTTT; V gene: TRBV2; D gene: -; J gene: TRBJ2-2; CDR3 length: 13; clone size: -
CDR3 protein: CASSSLLGGRPYEQYF; CDR3 DNA: TGTGCCAGCAGCTCCTTATTGGGCGGGAGGCCCTACGAGCAGTACTTC; V gene: TRBV3-1/TRBV3-2; D gene: TRBD2; J gene: TRBJ2-7; CDR3 length: 16; clone size: -
CDR3 protein: CASSFGQDYEQYF; CDR3 DNA: TGTGCCAGCAGCTTTGGACAGGACTACGAGCAGTACTTC; V gene: TRBV5-6; D gene: TRBD1; J gene: TRBJ2-7; CDR3 length: 13; clone size: -
CDR3 protein: CASSQDTGKQFF; CDR3 DNA: TGTGCCAGCAGCCAAGATACGGGGAAGCAGTTCTTC; V gene: TRBV3-1/TRBV3-2; D gene: -; J gene: TRBJ2-1; CDR3 length: 12; clone size: once
CDR3 protein: CASTLAGGPGVTGELFF; CDR3 DNA: TGTGCCAGCACCTTAGCGGGAGGGCCGGGGGTGACCGGGGAGCTGTTTTTT; V gene: TRBV7-6; D gene: TRBD2; J gene: TRBJ2-2; CDR3 length: 17; clone size: -
CDR3 protein: CASSLIAGTGGATNEKLFF; CDR3 DNA: TGTGCCAGCTCACTTATAGCCGGGACAGGGGGCGCAACTAATGAAAAACTGTTTTTT; V gene: TRBV18; D gene: TRBD1; J gene: TRBJ1-4; CDR3 length: 19; clone size: -